This is a list of T cell receptor beta chains from one sample in a study of CD8+CD57+ T cells in acquired aplastic anemia. Via MiXCR, TCRdb re-called the reads, giving one row per CDR3 protein. The repertoire consists of more than 40,000 distinct CDR3 sequences, with approximately 72% occurring once and the leading ten covering 34%. Sequencing was carried out using sorted CD4+, CD8+, or CD8+CD57+ T cells (not recorded which) from PBMCs. The receptors come from a human donor in good health, serving as a control. Both conserved end residues are part of each CDR3. Each record gives: V gene, clone size, D gene, J gene, CDR3 length, CDR3 protein, CDR3 DNA. D genes are given only for firm matches. Some rows mark clone size as missing; the rest say once, few, many or name a class of expanded clone.

>TRBV25-1|few|TRBD1|TRBJ2-7|15
CASRAPGTGSHEQYF
TGTGCCAGCAGGGCCCCCGGGACAGGGAGCCACGAGCAGTACTTC
>TRBV15|-|TRBD1|TRBJ2-3|17
CATSSPLGQGGRDTQYF
TGTGCCACCAGCAGTCCCCTCGGACAGGGCGGTCGAGATACGCAGTATTTT
>TRBV24-1|-|-|TRBJ2-6|16
CATSAAGVTGANVLTF
TGTGCCACCAGTGCGGCAGGGGTAACCGGGGCCAACGTCCTGACTTTC
>TRBV2|-|TRBD1|TRBJ2-2|13
CASRGQGTGELFF
TGTGCCAGCAGGGGACAGGGGACCGGGGAGCTGTTTTTT
>TRBV7-9|-|-|TRBJ2-7|12
CASSFSSREQYF
TGTGCCAGCAGCTTCTCTTCTCGCGAGCAGTACTTC
>TRBV5-6|-|-|TRBJ1-2|14
CASSLKRGRAGYTF
TGTGCCAGCAGCCTCAAACGGGGCAGGGCTGGCTACACCTTC
>TRBV7-9|-|-|TRBJ2-7|14
CASSLQGGSYEQYF
TGTGCCAGCAGCCTTCAGGGTGGGAGCTACGAGCAGTACTTC
>TRBV9|many|TRBD1|TRBJ2-3|14
CASSVGTGTDTQYF
TGTGCCAGCAGCGTGGGGACAGGCACAGATACGCAGTATTTT
>TRBV30|many|-|TRBJ2-2|16
CALDLGGERDTGELFF
TGTGCCTTGGATCTAGGGGGAGAACGGGACACCGGGGAGCTGTTTTTT
>TRBV15|few|TRBD1|TRBJ2-3|16
CATSREGTDFTDTQYF
TGTGCCACCAGCAGAGAAGGGACAGATTTCACAGATACGCAGTATTTT
>TRBV29-1|-|-|TRBJ2-1|11
CSVVPYNEQFF
TGCAGCGTTGTTCCGTACAATGAGCAGTTCTTC
>TRBV10-3|-|-|TRBJ2-7|14
CAISDEQLSYEQYF
TGTGCCATCAGTGATGAACAGCTCTCCTACGAGCAGTACTTC
>TRBV11-3|many|TRBD1|TRBJ2-7|14
CASSPAGTAYEQYF
TGTGCCAGCAGCCCCGCCGGGACAGCCTACGAGCAGTACTTC
>TRBV7-9|-|-|TRBJ2-1|12
CASSSLADEQFF
TGTGCCAGCAGCAGCCTAGCAGATGAGCAGTTCTTC
>TRBV11-1|few|-|TRBJ2-2|16
CASSASTSGRTGELFF
TGTGCCAGCAGCGCAAGTACGTCGGGGAGAACCGGGGAGCTGTTTTTT
>TRBV20-1|once|-|TRBJ1-2|14
CSATEGQANYGYTF
TGCAGTGCTACCGAGGGCCAAGCTAACTATGGCTACACCTTC
>TRBV29-1|-|-|TRBJ1-2|14
CSVERQGGNYGYTF
TGCAGCGTGGAGAGGCAGGGAGGGAACTATGGCTACACCTTC
>TRBV2|few|-|TRBJ1-2|15
CASRPRDTLLYGYTF
TGTGCCAGCAGACCCCGGGACACACTCCTCTATGGCTACACCTTC
>TRBV4-3|-|-|TRBJ1-5|13
CASSHTGTQPQHF
TGCGCCAGCAGCCATACAGGGACTCAGCCCCAGCATTTT
>TRBV2|few|-|TRBJ1-2|13
CASSEQGNYGYTF
TGTGCCAGCAGTGAACAGGGGAACTATGGCTACACCTTC
>TRBV12-5|many|-|TRBJ1-5|10
CASYYQPQHF
TGTGCTAGTTACTATCAGCCCCAGCATTTT
>TRBV9|-|TRBD2|TRBJ2-5|17
CASSVDLSGSHEETQYF
TGTGCCAGCAGCGTAGATCTTAGCGGGAGCCACGAGGAGACCCAGTACTTC
>TRBV9|many|-|TRBJ1-2|15
CASSGGGEGNYGYTF
TGTGCCAGCAGCGGTGGGGGGGAAGGGAACTATGGCTACACCTTC
>TRBV7-8|-|-|TRBJ1-5|15
CASSLGGNVGQPQHF
TGTGCCAGCAGCTTGGGAGGAAACGTGGGTCAGCCCCAGCATTTT
>TRBV6-1|-|TRBD1|TRBJ1-1|14
CASSEGTGGTEAFF
TGTGCCAGCAGTGAAGGGACAGGGGGCACTGAAGCTTTCTTT
>TRBV15|-|-|TRBJ2-5|13
CATSSQEYETQYF
TGTGCCACCAGCAGCCAAGAATACGAGACCCAGTACTTC
>TRBV29-1|-|-|TRBJ2-2|15
CSVLGVKGSTGELFF
TGCAGCGTCCTGGGAGTGAAGGGCAGCACCGGGGAGCTGTTTTTT
>TRBV9|once|TRBD1|TRBJ1-2|16
CASSVGGTGPNYGYTF
TGTGCCAGCAGCGTAGGAGGGACAGGTCCTAACTATGGCTACACCTTC
>TRBV9|-|-|TRBJ1-2|14
CASSVGAGNYGYTF
TGTGCCAGCAGCGTAGGGGCGGGTAACTATGGCTACACCTTC
>TRBV12-3/TRBV12-4|-|-|TRBJ1-3|15
CASSLTAISGNTIYF
TGTGCCAGCAGTTTAACAGCAATCTCTGGAAACACCATATATTTT
>TRBV2|-|TRBD1|TRBJ2-7|14
CASSVLRGQDEQYF
TGTGCCAGCAGTGTATTAAGGGGGCAGGACGAGCAGTACTTC
>TRBV7-9|-|-|TRBJ2-5|14
CASSLGHLQETQYF
TGTGCCAGCAGCCTGGGGCACTTACAAGAGACCCAGTACTTC
>TRBV12-3/TRBV12-4|-|TRBD1|TRBJ2-7|14
CASSRDRGHYEQYF
TGTGCCAGCAGCAGGGACAGGGGGCACTACGAGCAGTACTTC
>TRBV10-3|-|-|TRBJ1-3|15
CAISGPSLSGNTIYF
TGTGCCATCAGTGGGCCATCTCTCTCTGGAAACACCATATATTTT
>TRBV7-3|-|TRBD2|TRBJ2-7|13
CATSGGGPYEQYF
TGTGCCACAAGCGGGGGGGGCCCCTACGAGCAGTACTTC
>TRBV24-1|-|-|TRBJ1-2|12
CATSDLRGGYTF
TGTGCCACCAGTGATTTGCGGGGTGGCTACACCTTC